This TCR beta chain was recovered during a study of technical replicates of blood from a handful of donors. Sequencing used immunoSEQ multiplex PCR; TCRdb keeps in-frame clones, though not all of them. The sample includes approximately 58,000 clones, roughly 84% of them seen just once. The ends lost 5 bases at V and 6 bases at J; junction bases unmatched: 12. Germline V gene sequence: CDR1 SGHDT, CDR2 YYEEEE. The CDR3 spans 16 residues. Sequencing used PBMCs. This TCR was sampled from a human donor in good health. Some clones in this sample may be carry-over from other donors' samples. The V gene is TRBV5-6, the J gene TRBJ2-2; 8 bases map to TRBD1. The CDR3: CASRGQGRDYSGELFF. Here the CDR3 DNA reads TGTGCCAGCAGAGGACAGGGCCGAGATTACTCCGGGGAGCTGTTTTTT.